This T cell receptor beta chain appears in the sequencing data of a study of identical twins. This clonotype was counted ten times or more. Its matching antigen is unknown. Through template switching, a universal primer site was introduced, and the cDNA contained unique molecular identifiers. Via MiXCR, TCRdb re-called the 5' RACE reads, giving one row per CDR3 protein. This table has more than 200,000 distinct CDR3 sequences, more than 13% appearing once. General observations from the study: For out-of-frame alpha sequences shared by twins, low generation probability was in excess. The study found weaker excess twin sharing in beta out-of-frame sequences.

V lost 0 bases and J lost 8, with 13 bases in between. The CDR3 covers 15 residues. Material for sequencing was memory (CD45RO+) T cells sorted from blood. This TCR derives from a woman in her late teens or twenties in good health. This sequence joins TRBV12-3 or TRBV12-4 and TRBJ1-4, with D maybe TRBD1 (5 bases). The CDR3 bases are TGTGCCAGCAGTTTAGCGGGCCAGGGTGTGGAAAAACTGTTTTTT. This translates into CASSLAGQGVEKLFF.